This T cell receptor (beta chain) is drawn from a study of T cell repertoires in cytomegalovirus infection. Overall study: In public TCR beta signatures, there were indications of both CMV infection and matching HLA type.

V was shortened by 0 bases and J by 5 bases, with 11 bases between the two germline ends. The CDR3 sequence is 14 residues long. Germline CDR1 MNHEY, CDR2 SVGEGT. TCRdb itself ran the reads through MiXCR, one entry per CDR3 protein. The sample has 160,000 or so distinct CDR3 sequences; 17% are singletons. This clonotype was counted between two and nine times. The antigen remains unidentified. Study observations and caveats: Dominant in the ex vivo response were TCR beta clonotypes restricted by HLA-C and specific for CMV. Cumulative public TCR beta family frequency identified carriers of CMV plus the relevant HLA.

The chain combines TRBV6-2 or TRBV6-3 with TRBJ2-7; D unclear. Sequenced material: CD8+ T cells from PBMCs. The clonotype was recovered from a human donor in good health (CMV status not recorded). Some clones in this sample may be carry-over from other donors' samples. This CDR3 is CASSYSAGRHEQYF. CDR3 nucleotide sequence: TGTGCCAGCAGTTACTCCGCAGGCCGCCACGAGCAGTACTTC.